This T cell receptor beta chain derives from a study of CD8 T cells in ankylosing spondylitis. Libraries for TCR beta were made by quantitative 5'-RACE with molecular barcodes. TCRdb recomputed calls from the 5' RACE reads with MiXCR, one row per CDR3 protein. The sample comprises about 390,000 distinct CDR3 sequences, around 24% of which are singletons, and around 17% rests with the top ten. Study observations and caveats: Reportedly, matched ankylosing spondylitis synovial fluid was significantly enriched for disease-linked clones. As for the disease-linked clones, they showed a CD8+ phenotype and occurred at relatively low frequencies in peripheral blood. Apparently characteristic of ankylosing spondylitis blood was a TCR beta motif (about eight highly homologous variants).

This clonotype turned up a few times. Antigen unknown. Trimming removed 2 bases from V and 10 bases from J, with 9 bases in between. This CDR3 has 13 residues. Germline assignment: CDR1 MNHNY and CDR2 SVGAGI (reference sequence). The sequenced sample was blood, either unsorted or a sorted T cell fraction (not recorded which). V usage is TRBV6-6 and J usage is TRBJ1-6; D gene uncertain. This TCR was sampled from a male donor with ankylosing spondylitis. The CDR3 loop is CASSYGWESPLHF. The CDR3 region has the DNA TGTGCCAGCAGTTACGGATGGGAATCACCCCTCCACTTT.